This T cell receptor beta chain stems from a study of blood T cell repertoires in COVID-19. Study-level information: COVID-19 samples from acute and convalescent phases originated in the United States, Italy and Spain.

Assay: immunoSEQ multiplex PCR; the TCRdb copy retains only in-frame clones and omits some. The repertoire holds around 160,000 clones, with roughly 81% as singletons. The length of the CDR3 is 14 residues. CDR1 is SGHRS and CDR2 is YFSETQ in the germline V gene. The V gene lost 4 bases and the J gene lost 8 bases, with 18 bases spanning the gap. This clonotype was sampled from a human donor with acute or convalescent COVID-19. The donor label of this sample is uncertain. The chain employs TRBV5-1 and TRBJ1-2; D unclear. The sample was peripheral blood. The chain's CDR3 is CASSPSRTPLGYTF. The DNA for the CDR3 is TGCGCCAGCAGCCCCTCCCGGACTCCTCTCGGCTACACCTTC. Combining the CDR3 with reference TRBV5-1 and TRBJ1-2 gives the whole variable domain KAGVTQTPRYLIKTRGQQVTLSCSPISGHRSVSWYQQTPGQGLQFLFEYFSETQRNKGNFPGRFSGRQFSNSRSEMNVSTLELGDSALYLCASSPSRTPLGYTFGSGTRLTVV.